This T cell receptor (beta chain) is drawn from a study of control samples from healthy donors and cancer patients. V lost 4 bases to trimming and J lost 1 base; unmatched junction nucleotides: 11. The length of the CDR3 is 18 residues. CDR1 SGHRS and CDR2 YFSETQ come from the germline V gene. Produced via immunoSEQ multiplex PCR; TCRdb's table is partial and in-frame only. The table includes a few hundred thousand clones, more than 80% detected once. The gene calls are TRBV5-1 and TRBJ2-6; TRBD2 matches 7 bases. Sequencing was performed on PBMCs. The TCR originated in a man aged 40-49 years with head and neck cancer. CDR3 residues: CASSLPGGGGSGANVLTF. DNA of the CDR3: TGCGCCAGCAGCCTCCCGGGGGGTGGAGGTTCTGGGGCCAACGTCCTGACTTTC. The variable domain in full, with the rest retrieved from reference TRBV5-1 and TRBJ2-6, is KAGVTQTPRYLIKTRGQQVTLSCSPISGHRSVSWYQQTPGQGLQFLFEYFSETQRNKGNFPGRFSGRQFSNSRSEMNVSTLELGDSALYLCASSLPGGGGSGANVLTFGAGSRLTVL.